What follows are 16 T cell receptor beta chains derived from one specimen sequenced in a study of persistence of HIV-infected CD4 T cells. These receptors have no identified antigens. Lysates of CMV-infected fibroblasts at 8 to 10 ug/mL stimulated these cells. Memory cells lacking CD40L and CD69 with high CD45RO were sorted. The libraries were made with immunoSEQ version 4 in survey mode. Sequencing used immunoSEQ multiplex PCR; TCRdb keeps in-frame clones, though not all of them. In the table there are more than 45,000 clones, more than 60% of which are singletons. Sequences were derived from CD4+ T cells sorted from PBMCs after roughly 20-hour stimulation, sampled from a patient who received antiretroviral therapy. These receptors originate from an adult man with HIV who was CMV-seropositive.

The rearrangement links TRBV6-5 to TRBJ1-2; TRBD1 matches 9 bases. J lost 3 bases, V lost 1 base, and 3 bases had no gene match. Germline-derived CDR1 and CDR2 are MNHEY and SVGAGI. The CDR3 spans 15 residues. The CDR3 nucleotides are TGTGCCAGCAGTTACTGGACAGGGGTTGACTATGGCTACACCTTC. It translates to CASSYWTGVDYGYTF.

The CDR3 here is CASSLREGLSNTGELFF. CDR3 in DNA: TGCGCCAGCAGCCTGCGAGAGGGACTCTCGAACACCGGGGAGCTGTTTTTT. V usage is TRBV5-1 and J usage is TRBJ2-2; the D gene is possibly TRBD2 (6 bases). Looked up from germline, CDR1 is SGHRS and CDR2 is YFSETQ. CDR3 length equals 17 residues. The ends were cut back, 4 bases at V and 0 bases at J, with 16 bases in the middle.

This clone is labeled medium-sized (0.01 to 0.1%). V and J are TRBV10-3 and TRBJ1-1; D not certain. V lost 6 bases to trimming and J lost 7 bases, with 9 bases between them. CDR1 is ENHRY and CDR2 is SYGVKD in the germline V gene. This CDR3 is built from 11 residues. The CDR3, as DNA: TGTGCCATCAGGGCGAGCTTTGAAGCTTTCTTT. Amino acids: CAIRASFEAFF.

The chain joins TRBV7-8 to TRBJ2-5; no clear D. Trimming shortened V by 6 bases and J by 3 bases, and 5 bases separated the two germline ends. Germline loops: CDR1 SGHVS, CDR2 FQNEAQ. The CDR3 spans 11 residues. CDR3 loop: CASRLEETQYF. CDR3 nucleotide sequence: TGTGCCAGCAGGCTCGAAGAGACCCAGTACTTC.

V is TRBV21-1 and J is TRBJ2-7; the table gives TRBD2 as D, unverified against the DNA. TRBV21-1 is marked as a pseudogene. CDR3 length equals 16 residues. CDR3 loop: CASSKVRTSGLHEQYF. The CDR3 DNA reads as TGTGCCAGCAGCAAAGTCCGGACTAGCGGTCTTCACGAGCAGTACTTC.

The sample holds a few counts of this clone. This sequence joins TRBV30 and TRBJ1-2; 8 nucleotides match TRBD1. J was trimmed by 3 bases and V by 4 bases; bases with no gene match: 4. CDR3 size: 13 residues. Germline CDR1 is GTSNPN and CDR2 is SVGIG (reference sequence). CDR3 coding DNA: TGTGCCTGGATGAGACAGGGGCACTATGGCTACACCTTC. Translation gives CAWMRQGHYGYTF.

The chain combines TRBV6-5 with TRBJ2-3; D gene unclear. V lost 0 bases to trimming and J lost 2 bases, with 9 bases between them. Per the germline V gene, CDR1 is MNHEY and CDR2 is SVGAGI. There are 15 residues in the CDR3. The CDR3 sequence: CASSYSTGITDTQYF. The CDR3, as DNA: TGTGCCAGCAGTTACTCGACCGGTATCACAGATACGCAGTATTTT.

V and J are TRBV30 and TRBJ1-4, with 7 positions matching TRBD1. V was clipped by 2 bases and J by 3 bases; unmatched bases: 12. The CDR3 length is 17 residues. Per the germline V gene, CDR1 is GTSNPN and CDR2 is SVGIG (reference sequence). The CDR3 reads CAWSLPGQWTSNEKLFF. The CDR3 DNA follows: TGTGCCTGGAGTTTACCGGGACAGTGGACGTCTAATGAAAAACTGTTTTTT.

V and J are TRBV3-1 (or the pseudogene TRBV3-2) and TRBJ2-1; TRBD2 agrees at 7 bases. The V segment lost 3 bases and the J segment 14 bases; nucleotides outside the gene matches: 10. This CDR3 is 13 amino acids long. Germline CDR1 and CDR2: LGHDT and YNNKEL (reference sequence). The CDR3: CASSQEAGTTEFF. In DNA form, the CDR3 reads TGTGCCAGCAGCCAGGAGGCCGGGACTACGGAGTTCTTC.

This clone has more than one count but fewer than ten. The rearrangement joins TRBV7-6 to TRBJ2-7; 11 bases map to TRBD2. V shed 5 bases, J shed 2 bases, and the junction held 8 bases outside the gene matches. The CDR3 consists of 16 residues. CDR1 and CDR2 (germline): SGHVS, FNYEAQ. CDR3: CASSEKLSGRAYEQYF. CDR3 sequence (DNA): TGTGCCAGCAGCGAGAAACTTAGCGGGAGGGCCTACGAGCAGTACTTC.

This clone came up once. Here the CDR3 DNA reads TGTGCCAGCAGCGGCCAACCGGGACGGGCCAGCTATTTT. Translating gives CASSGQPGRASYF. The rearrangement joins TRBV9 to TRBJ2-3; D may be TRBD1 or TRBD2 (5 bases each). CDR3 length equals 13 residues. CDR1 and CDR2 from the germline V gene are SGDLS and YYNGEE. Trimming left V 3 bases short and J 15 bases short, with 20 bases between.

This clone was observed once. This chain links TRBV19 with TRBJ1-5, with unresolved D. The germline V gene has CDR1 LNHDA and CDR2 SQIVND (reference sequence). The CDR3 spans 16 residues. Trimming removed 1 base from V and 7 bases from J, with 17 bases in between. The CDR3 nucleotides read TGTGCCAGTAGTATAGTAAAAGCCTCACAACCGCAGCCCCAGCATTTT. Translating it yields CASSIVKASQPQPQHF. Variable domain in full (rest from reference TRBV19 and TRBJ1-5): DGGITQSPKYLFRKEGQNVTLSCEQNLNHDAMYWYRQDPGQGLRLIYYSQIVNDFQKGDIAEGYSVSREKKESFPLTVTSAQKNPTAFYLCASSIVKASQPQPQHFGDGTRLSIL.

A few counts support this clone. The genes are TRBV7-9 and TRBJ1-6; the D is unclear. From germline, CDR1 is SEHNR and CDR2 FQNEAQ (reference sequence). With 1 base removed from V and 7 bases from J, the gap between germline ends came to 11 bases. This CDR3 region has 15 residues. The CDR3 region is CASSLDVQKNSPLHF. CDR3 in DNA: TGTGCCAGCAGCTTAGATGTACAGAAGAATTCACCCCTCCACTTT.

V is TRBV18 and J is TRBJ1-4; D gene ambiguous. The V end was cut by 5 bases, the J end by 8 bases, with 18 bases between. The germline V gene encodes CDR1 KGHSH and CDR2 LQKENI. The CDR3 has 15 amino acids. The CDR3 DNA is TGTGCCAGCTCATGGGGAGGGCGAGGTGACGAAAAACTGTTTTTT. Its protein is CASSWGGRGDEKLFF. Based on the CDR3 plus reference TRBV18 and TRBJ1-4, the full variable domain is NAGVMQNPRHLVRRRGQEARLRCSPMKGHSHVYWYRQLPEEGLKFMVYLQKENIIDESGMPKERFSAEFPKEGPSILRIQQVVRGDSAAYFCASSWGGRGDEKLFFGSGTQLSVL.

The chain combines TRBV6-5 with TRBJ1-1; TRBD1 is a possible D gene (5 bases). The CDR3 sequence is 13 residues long. Germline CDR1 is MNHEY and CDR2 is SVGAGI. Trimming removed 8 bases from V and 4 bases from J, with 14 bases in between. The CDR3 is CASRRGRATEAFF. For the CDR3, the DNA is TGTGCCAGCCGGAGGGGAAGGGCCACTGAAGCTTTCTTT.

This clone has a single count. The J gene is TRBJ1-1, the V gene TRBV11-3; D is uncertain. CDR1 and CDR2 (germline): SGHNT, YENEEA. This CDR3 contains 13 residues. V was pared by 2 bases and J by 3 bases, with 7 bases between. The DNA for the CDR3 is TGTGCCAGCAGCTTATACTCGGACACTGAAGCTTTCTTT. The encoded protein is CASSLYSDTEAFF.